A selection of T cell receptor beta chains follows, all from one sample in a study of cytomegalovirus exposure and HLA in healthy donors. Clones were read by immunoSEQ multiplex PCR, and TCRdb kept only the in-frame ones, dropping some. The sample lists about 250,000 clones, around two thirds occurring once. Sequenced input: PBMCs. These receptors all come from a female donor in good health and CMV-seronegative. The conserved cysteine and the conserved F or W are not part of the CDR3 here. The order of the fields is V gene, J gene, CDR3 protein.

v_call: TRBV27
j_call: TRBJ2-7
cdr3_aa: ASRYNQVYEQY

v_call: TRBV5-1
j_call: TRBJ2-1
cdr3_aa: ASSSGTGAYNEQF

v_call: TRBV9
j_call: TRBJ2-7
cdr3_aa: ASSVGGSSPSTHEQY

v_call: TRBV15
j_call: TRBJ2-4
cdr3_aa: ATSRDSGRGGLVDKNIQY

v_call: TRBV29-1
j_call: TRBJ2-1
cdr3_aa: SATRMKVSYNEQF

v_call: TRBV25-1
j_call: TRBJ2-5
cdr3_aa: ASSVTGTIQETQY

v_call: TRBV6-5
j_call: TRBJ2-3
cdr3_aa: ASSYGQYKGGDTQY

v_call: TRBV6-1
j_call: TRBJ2-6
cdr3_aa: ASRQGSGANVLT

v_call: TRBV6-1
j_call: TRBJ1-3
cdr3_aa: ASSDWGAGNTIY

v_call: TRBV27
j_call: TRBJ2-3
cdr3_aa: ASSSYIRGTDTQY

v_call: TRBV2
j_call: TRBJ2-5
cdr3_aa: ASTLAGGRETQY

v_call: TRBV11-2
j_call: TRBJ2-7
cdr3_aa: ASSSGLPYEQY

v_call: TRBV6-4
j_call: TRBJ1-4
cdr3_aa: ASSRNGQGATNEKLF

v_call: TRBV6-1
j_call: TRBJ1-5
cdr3_aa: ASSDGTGQGRPQH

v_call: TRBV9
j_call: TRBJ2-1
cdr3_aa: ASSVAGTTAYNEQF

v_call: TRBV5-1
j_call: TRBJ1-1
cdr3_aa: ASSHGQGALNTEAF

v_call: TRBV21-1
j_call: TRBJ2-7
cdr3_aa: ASSKAATEHSYEQY

v_call: TRBV5-1
j_call: TRBJ1-1
cdr3_aa: ASSSGRGFTEAF

v_call: TRBV6-5
j_call: TRBJ2-5
cdr3_aa: ASRQTQQETQY

v_call: TRBV18
j_call: TRBJ1-1
cdr3_aa: ASSYDRIMNTEAF

v_call: TRBV5-1
j_call: TRBJ2-1
cdr3_aa: ASSSERAYNEQF

v_call: TRBV28
j_call: TRBJ1-4
cdr3_aa: ASSSGRGNEKLF

v_call: TRBV7-9
j_call: TRBJ2-2
cdr3_aa: ASSFVTGELF

v_call: TRBV28
j_call: TRBJ2-1
cdr3_aa: ASSARDREF

v_call: TRBV2
j_call: TRBJ2-7
cdr3_aa: ASSDQRLYEQY

v_call: TRBV30
j_call: TRBJ1-5
cdr3_aa: AWSVAQGNQPQH

v_call: TRBV28
j_call: TRBJ2-4
cdr3_aa: ASSPRPTVTLAKNIQY

v_call: TRBV28
j_call: TRBJ2-3
cdr3_aa: ASSHPGLAGAPDTQY

v_call: TRBV11-3
j_call: TRBJ1-1
cdr3_aa: ASSPRQGRGPDTEAF

v_call: TRBV7-2
j_call: TRBJ2-7
cdr3_aa: ASSRGRGGYEQY

v_call: TRBV6-5
j_call: TRBJ2-5
cdr3_aa: ASSYSGQQETQY

v_call: TRBV7-2
j_call: TRBJ2-2
cdr3_aa: ASSIGTSAPGELF

v_call: TRBV9
j_call: TRBJ2-7
cdr3_aa: ASSVRGGPYEQY

v_call: TRBV18
j_call: TRBJ1-1
cdr3_aa: ASSSRQGDTEAF

v_call: TRBV28
j_call: TRBJ2-1
cdr3_aa: ASGQTSGFNNEQF

v_call: TRBV28
j_call: TRBJ2-7
cdr3_aa: ASSLRLAVGLYEQY

v_call: TRBV6-5
j_call: TRBJ1-1
cdr3_aa: ASSSTYGSEAF

v_call: TRBV10-2
j_call: TRBJ1-2
cdr3_aa: ATTKKGEPPLNYGYT

v_call: TRBV19
j_call: TRBJ2-2
cdr3_aa: ASSPGTIQPLPGELF

v_call: TRBV28
j_call: TRBJ2-7
cdr3_aa: ASSSPGLSYRYEQY

v_call: TRBV30
j_call: TRBJ2-1
cdr3_aa: AWSVHGGHNEQF

v_call: TRBV11-2
j_call: TRBJ2-2
cdr3_aa: ASSLMASGARGTGELF

v_call: TRBV7-2
j_call: TRBJ1-2
cdr3_aa: ASSGDRVGGYT

v_call: TRBV7-6
j_call: TRBJ2-1
cdr3_aa: ASSLSSGREGEQF

v_call: TRBV7-9
j_call: TRBJ2-7
cdr3_aa: ASSLESHEQY

v_call: TRBV7-9
j_call: TRBJ2-1
cdr3_aa: ASSSPGFEENEQF

v_call: TRBV11-3
j_call: TRBJ2-7
cdr3_aa: ASSPFKGVWVYEQY

v_call: TRBV27
j_call: TRBJ1-1
cdr3_aa: ASSLSGGNTEAF